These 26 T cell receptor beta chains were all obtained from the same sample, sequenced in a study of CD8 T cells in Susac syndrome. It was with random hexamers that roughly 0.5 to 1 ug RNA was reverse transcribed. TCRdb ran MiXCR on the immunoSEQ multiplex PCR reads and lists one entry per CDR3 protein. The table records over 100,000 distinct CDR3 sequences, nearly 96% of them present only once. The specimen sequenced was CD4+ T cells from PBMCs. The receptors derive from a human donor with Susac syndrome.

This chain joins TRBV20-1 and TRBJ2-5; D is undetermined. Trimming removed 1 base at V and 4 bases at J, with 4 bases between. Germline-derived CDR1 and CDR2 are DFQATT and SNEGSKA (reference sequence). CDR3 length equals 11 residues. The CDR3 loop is CSARVGETQYF. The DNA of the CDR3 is TGCAGTGCTAGAGTGGGAGAGACCCAGTACTTC.

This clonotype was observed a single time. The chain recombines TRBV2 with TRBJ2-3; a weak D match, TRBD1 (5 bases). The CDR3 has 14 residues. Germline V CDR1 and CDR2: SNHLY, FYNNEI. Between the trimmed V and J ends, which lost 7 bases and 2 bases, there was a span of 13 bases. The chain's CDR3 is CASIRVTDTDTQYF. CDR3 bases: TGTGCCAGCATTCGTGTGACAGACACAGATACGCAGTATTTT.

CDR3 amino acids: CSAVTGIDQPQHF. CDR3 in DNA: TGCAGTGCAGTTACAGGGATCGATCAGCCCCAGCATTTT. The chain carries TRBV20-1 and TRBJ1-5, with D perhaps TRBD1 (6 bases). The CDR3 has 13 residues. Looked up from germline, CDR1 is DFQATT and CDR2 is SNEGSKA (reference sequence). Deletions cut 6 bases from V and 5 bases from J, with 14 bases between.

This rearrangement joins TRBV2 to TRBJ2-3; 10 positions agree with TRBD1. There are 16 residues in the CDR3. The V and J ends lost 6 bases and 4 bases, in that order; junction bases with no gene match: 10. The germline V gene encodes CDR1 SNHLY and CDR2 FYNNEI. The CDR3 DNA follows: TGTGCCAGCAGGGAGACAGGGGGCGCGTCGGCAGATACGCAGTATTTT. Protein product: CASRETGGASADTQYF.

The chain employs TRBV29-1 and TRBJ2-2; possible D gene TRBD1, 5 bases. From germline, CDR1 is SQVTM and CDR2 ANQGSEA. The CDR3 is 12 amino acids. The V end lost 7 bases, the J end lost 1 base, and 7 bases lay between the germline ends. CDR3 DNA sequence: TGCAGCGCCGACAGGAACACCGGGGAGCTGTTTTTT. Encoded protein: CSADRNTGELFF.

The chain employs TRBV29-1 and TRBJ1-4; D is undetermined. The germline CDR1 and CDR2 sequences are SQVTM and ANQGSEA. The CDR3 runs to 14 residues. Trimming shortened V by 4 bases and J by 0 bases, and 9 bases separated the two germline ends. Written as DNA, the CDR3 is TGCAGCGTTGGGGGTGTAGCAACTAATGAAAAACTGTTTTTT. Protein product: CSVGGVATNEKLFF.

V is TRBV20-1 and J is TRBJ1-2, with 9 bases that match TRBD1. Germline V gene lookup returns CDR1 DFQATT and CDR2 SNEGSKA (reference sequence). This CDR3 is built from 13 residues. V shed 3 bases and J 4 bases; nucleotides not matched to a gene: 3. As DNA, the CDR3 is TGCAGTGCTAGTACAGGGGGCACCTATGGCTACACCTTC. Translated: CSASTGGTYGYTF.

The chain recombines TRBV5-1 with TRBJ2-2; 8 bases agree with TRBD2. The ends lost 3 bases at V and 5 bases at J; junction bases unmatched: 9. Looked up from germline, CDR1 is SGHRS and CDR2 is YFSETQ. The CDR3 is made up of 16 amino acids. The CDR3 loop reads CASSSTRTSRTGELFF. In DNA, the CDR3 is TGCGCCAGCAGCTCCACTAGGACTAGCCGAACCGGGGAGCTGTTTTTT.

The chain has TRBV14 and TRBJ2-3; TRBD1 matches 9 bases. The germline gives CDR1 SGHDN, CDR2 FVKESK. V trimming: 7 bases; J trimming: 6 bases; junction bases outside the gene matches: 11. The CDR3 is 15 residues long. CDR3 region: CASTAFGTGFDTQYF. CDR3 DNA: TGTGCCAGCACCGCTTTCGGGACAGGGTTCGATACGCAGTATTTT. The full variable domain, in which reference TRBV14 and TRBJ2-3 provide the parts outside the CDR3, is EAGVTQFPSHSVIEKGQTVTLRCDPISGHDNLYWYRRVMGKEIKFLLHFVKESKQDESGMPNNRFLAERTGGTYSTLKVQPAELEDSGVYFCASTAFGTGFDTQYFGPGTRLTVL.

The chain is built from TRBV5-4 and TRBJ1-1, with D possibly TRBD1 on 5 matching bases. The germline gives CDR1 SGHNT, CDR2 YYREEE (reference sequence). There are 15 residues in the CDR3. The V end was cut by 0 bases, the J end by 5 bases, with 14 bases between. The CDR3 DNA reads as TGTGCCAGCAGCTTGGACGGGGGAGGGAGGACTGAAGCTTTCTTT. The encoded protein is CASSLDGGGRTEAFF. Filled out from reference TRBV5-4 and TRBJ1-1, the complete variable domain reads ETGVTQSPTHLIKTRGQQVTLRCSSQSGHNTVSWYQQALGQGPQFIFQYYREEENGRGNFPPRFSGLQFPNYSSELNVNALELDDSALYLCASSLDGGGRTEAFFGQGTRLTVV.

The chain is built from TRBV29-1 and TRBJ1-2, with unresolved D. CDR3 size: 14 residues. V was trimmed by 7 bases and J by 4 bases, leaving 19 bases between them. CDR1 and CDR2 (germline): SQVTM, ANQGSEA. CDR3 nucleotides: TGCAGCGCTCGCTTAGGCACAACCTCCTATGGCTACACCTTC. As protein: CSARLGTTSYGYTF.

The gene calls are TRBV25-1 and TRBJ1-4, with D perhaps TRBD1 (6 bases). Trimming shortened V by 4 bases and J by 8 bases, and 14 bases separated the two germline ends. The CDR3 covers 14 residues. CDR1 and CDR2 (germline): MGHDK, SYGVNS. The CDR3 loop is CASSARDKSEKLFF. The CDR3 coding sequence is TGTGCCAGCAGTGCCCGGGACAAGTCGGAAAAACTGTTTTTT.

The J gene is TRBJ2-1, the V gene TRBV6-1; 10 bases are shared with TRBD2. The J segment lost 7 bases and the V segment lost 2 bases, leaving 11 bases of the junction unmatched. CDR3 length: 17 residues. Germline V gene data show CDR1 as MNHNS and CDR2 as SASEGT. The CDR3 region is CASSERASGSLKNEQFF. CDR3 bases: TGTGCCAGCAGTGAAAGGGCTAGCGGGAGTTTGAAGAATGAGCAGTTCTTC.

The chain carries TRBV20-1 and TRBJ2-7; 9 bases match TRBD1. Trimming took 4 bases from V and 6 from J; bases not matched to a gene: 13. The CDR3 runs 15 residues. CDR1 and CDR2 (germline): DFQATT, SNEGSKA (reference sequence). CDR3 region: CSATRQGGIRGEQYF. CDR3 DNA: TGCAGTGCTACCCGACAGGGGGGGATCCGGGGCGAGCAGTACTTC.

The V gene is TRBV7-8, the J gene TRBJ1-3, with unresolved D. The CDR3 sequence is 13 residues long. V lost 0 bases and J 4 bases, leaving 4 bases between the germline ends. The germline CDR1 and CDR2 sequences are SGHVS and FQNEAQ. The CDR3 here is CASSLASGNTIYF. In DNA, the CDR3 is TGTGCCAGCAGCTTAGCCAGCGGAAACACCATATATTTT.

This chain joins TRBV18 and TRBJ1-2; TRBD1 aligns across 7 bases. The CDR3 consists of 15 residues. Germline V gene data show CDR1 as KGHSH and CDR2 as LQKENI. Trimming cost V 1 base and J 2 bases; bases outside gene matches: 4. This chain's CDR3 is CASSPRTGVNYGYTF. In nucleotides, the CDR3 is TGTGCCAGCTCACCACGAACAGGGGTCAACTATGGCTACACCTTC.

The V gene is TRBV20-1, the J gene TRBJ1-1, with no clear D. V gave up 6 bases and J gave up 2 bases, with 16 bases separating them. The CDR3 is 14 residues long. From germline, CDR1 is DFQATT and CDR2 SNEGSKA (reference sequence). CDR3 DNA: TGCAGTGCCGAACCCCGATTTCTCAACACTGAAGCTTTCTTT. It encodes CSAEPRFLNTEAFF.

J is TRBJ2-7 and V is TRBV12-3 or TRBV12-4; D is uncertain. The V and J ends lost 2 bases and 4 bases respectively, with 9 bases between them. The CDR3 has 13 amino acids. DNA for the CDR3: TGTGCCAGCAGTTTAAACACTCCTTACGAGCAGTACTTC. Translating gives CASSLNTPYEQYF.

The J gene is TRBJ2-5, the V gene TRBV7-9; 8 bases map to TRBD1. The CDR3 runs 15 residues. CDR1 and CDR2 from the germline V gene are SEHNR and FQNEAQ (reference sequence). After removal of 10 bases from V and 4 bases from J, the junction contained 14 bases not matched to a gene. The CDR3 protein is CAINGGDRGGETQYF. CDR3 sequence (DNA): TGTGCCATAAACGGGGGTGACAGGGGAGGAGAGACCCAGTACTTC.

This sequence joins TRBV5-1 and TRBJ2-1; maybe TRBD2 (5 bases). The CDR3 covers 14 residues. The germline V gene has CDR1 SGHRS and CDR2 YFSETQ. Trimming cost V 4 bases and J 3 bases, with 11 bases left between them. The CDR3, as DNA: TGCGCCAGCAGCCCCGGGGAGTTCTACAATGAGCAGTTCTTC. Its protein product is CASSPGEFYNEQFF.

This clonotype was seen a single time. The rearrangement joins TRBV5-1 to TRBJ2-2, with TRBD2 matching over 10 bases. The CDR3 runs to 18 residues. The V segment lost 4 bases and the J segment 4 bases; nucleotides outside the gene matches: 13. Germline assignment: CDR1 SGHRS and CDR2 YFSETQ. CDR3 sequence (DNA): TGCGCCAGCAGCAGGCCAACCGCTAGCGGGAGAATCACCGGGGAGCTGTTTTTT. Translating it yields CASSRPTASGRITGELFF.

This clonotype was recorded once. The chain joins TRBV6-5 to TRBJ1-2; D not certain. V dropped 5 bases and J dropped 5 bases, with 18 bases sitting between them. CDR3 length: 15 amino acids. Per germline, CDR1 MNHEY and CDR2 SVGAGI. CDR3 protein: CASSLEDPKRYGYTF. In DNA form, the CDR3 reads TGTGCCAGCAGTCTAGAGGACCCGAAAAGATATGGCTACACCTTC.

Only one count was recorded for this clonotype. CDR3 nucleotide sequence: TGCGCCAGCAGCCAAGATATGAGGGAGGTTGAAAAACTGTTTTTT. It specifies CASSQDMREVEKLFF. The rearrangement joins TRBV4-1 to TRBJ1-4, with unresolved D. The germline gives CDR1 MGHRA, CDR2 YSYEKL. The CDR3 is 15 amino acids. V lost 0 bases and J 7 bases, leaving 12 bases between the germline ends.

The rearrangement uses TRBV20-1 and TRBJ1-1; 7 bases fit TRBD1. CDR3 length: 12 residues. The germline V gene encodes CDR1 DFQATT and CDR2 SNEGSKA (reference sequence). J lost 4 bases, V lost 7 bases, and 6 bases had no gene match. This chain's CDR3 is CSVDPGGTEAFF. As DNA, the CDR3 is TGCAGTGTCGACCCAGGGGGCACTGAAGCTTTCTTT.

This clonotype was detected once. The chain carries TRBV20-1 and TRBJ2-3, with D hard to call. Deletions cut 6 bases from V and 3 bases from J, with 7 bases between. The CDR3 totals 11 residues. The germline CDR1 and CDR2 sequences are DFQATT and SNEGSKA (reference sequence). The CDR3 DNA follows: TGCAGTGCGGGCCGAACAGATACGCAGTATTTT. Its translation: CSAGRTDTQYF.

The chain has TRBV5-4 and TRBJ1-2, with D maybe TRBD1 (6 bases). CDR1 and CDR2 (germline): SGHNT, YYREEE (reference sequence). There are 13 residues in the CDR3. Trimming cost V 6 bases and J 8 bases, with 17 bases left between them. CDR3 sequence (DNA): TGTGCCAGCACCCAGGCAGGGGCGGGAGGCTACACCTTC. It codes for CASTQAGAGGYTF.